This T cell receptor (beta chain) was documented in a study of lymphopenia after photon versus proton radiotherapy (dated by TCRdb to between 2019 and 2020). General notes on the study: The immunological effects of photon versus proton radiation therapy were compared in patients with gastrointestinal tumors who developed high-grade lymphopenia. The roughly 18 patients in the cohort had gastrointestinal tumors, were treated with either photon or proton therapy, and subsequently developed lymphopenia. The study was designed to characterize how the impact on the immune system differs between the two radiation modalities. Paper-wide results and their limitations: During treatment, patients who received proton therapy stayed relatively stable, whereas patients who received photon therapy lost naive T cells and TCR diversity and gained effector/memory populations. The survival association was assessed only in patients who died, and the authors presented better survival with proton therapy as a possibility rather than a demonstrated result. After the lymphocyte count nadir, oligoclonal expansion, especially of CD8+ Temra cells, was observed in photon-treated repertoires, and the drop in diversity was driven by this expansion. Across the cohort, an inverse correlation was found between a larger post-nadir drop in TCR diversity and overall survival time among patients who died.

Library generation was performed with the immunoSEQ multiplex PCR assay. Alongside multiparametric flow cytometry, deep sequencing of rearranged TCR beta loci was used to profile the T cell repertoires. Sourced from immuneACCESS, this table was stored by TCRdb with only in-frame sequences that have V and J called. A share of the clones is absent; for the studies checked, an unresolved V gene accounts for under half, and the remainder has no known explanation. This sample holds 50,000 to 75,000 clones; roughly 86% were observed only once. Of the sample, about 2% falls within the top ten clones. V is pared back by 1 base and J by 0 bases, with 3 bases lying between the germline termini. The CDR3 sequence holds 14 residues, the cysteine and phenylalanine included. Just the 42-base CDR3 DNA is kept, in frame starting at base 1. Via the germline V gene, CDR1 is SGHAT and CDR2 FQNNGV. As for this clone: Its specific antigen is unknown. No per-base quality is available; no much larger clone lies one base away.

The receptor was isolated from a man aged 35 to 55 with gastric cancer. Recombination connected TRBV11-2 to TRBJ1-4; confidence is insufficient to name the D gene. The input for sequencing was peripheral blood, taken from a patient treated with photon-based radiotherapy. The DNA reads as follows: TGTGCCAGCAGCTTAGGGGCAACTAATGAAAAACTGTTTTTT. It encodes CASSLGATNEKLFF.